These 6 T cell receptor beta chains originate from one sample sequenced in a study of T cell responses to AZD1222 COVID-19 vaccine. Sequenced by immunoSEQ multiplex PCR; TCRdb stores in-frame clones only, minus some. Counted here are nearly 110,000 clones, around nine tenths occurring once; the ten biggest clones make up 20% to 25%. The starting material was peripheral blood, obtained on day 0 of AZD1222 vaccination. The receptor set was obtained from an adult in good health.

The genes are TRBV7-2 and TRBJ1-3; D not resolved. Trimming removed 1 base at V and 8 bases at J, with 18 bases between. Looked up from germline, CDR1 is SGHTA and CDR2 is FQGNSA. The CDR3 has 16 residues. The CDR3 bases are TGTGCCAGCAGCTTAGATCGGTCCGCGGTGGGTCACACCATATATTTT. This gives the protein CASSLDRSAVGHTIYF. The complete variable domain, with remaining parts taken from reference TRBV7-2 and TRBJ1-3, reads GAGVSQSPSNKVTEKGKDVELRCDPISGHTALYWYRQSLGQGLEFLIYFQGNSAPDKSGLPSDRFSAERTGGSVSTLTIQRTQQEDSAVYLCASSLDRSAVGHTIYFGEGSWLTVV.

The chain combines TRBV7-3 with TRBJ2-1; 7 bases map to TRBD2. The CDR3 has 16 amino acids. Germline V gene lookup returns CDR1 SGHTA and CDR2 FQGTGA. The V gene end was trimmed by 2 bases and the J gene end by 8 bases; junction bases not matched to a gene: 12. The CDR3 region has the DNA TGTGCCAGCAGCTTAGGAGTACAGCGGGGTGTCGATGAGCAGTTCTTC. Translating it yields CASSLGVQRGVDEQFF.

The J gene is TRBJ2-3, the V gene TRBV24-1; D not certain. The CDR3 loop spans 14 amino acids. Trimming pared 9 bases from V and 0 bases from J, leaving 12 bases between. Germline CDR1 KGHDR, CDR2 SFDVKD. CDR3 amino acids: CATSDATSTDTQYF. CDR3 coding DNA: TGTGCCACCTCGGACGCAACTAGCACAGATACGCAGTATTTT.

J is TRBJ2-5 and V is TRBV15; D might be TRBD2 (7 bases). V was shortened by 0 bases and J by 7 bases, with 21 bases between the two germline ends. The CDR3 covers 17 residues. The germline CDR1 and CDR2 sequences are LNHNV and YYDKDF (reference sequence). The CDR3 DNA follows: TGTGCCACCAGCAGAGATTTTGGGGGGGGGCCTCCGGTGACCCAGTACTTC. It translates to CATSRDFGGGPPVTQYF.

V and J are TRBV7-2 and TRBJ1-5, with 7 bases that match TRBD1. The CDR3 length is 15 residues. Germline CDR1 is SGHTA and CDR2 is FQGNSA. The V segment lost 2 bases and the J segment 5 bases; nucleotides outside the gene matches: 6. CDR3 protein: CASSLYPGGDQPQHF. CDR3 nucleotides: TGTGCCAGCAGCTTATACCCAGGGGGAGATCAGCCCCAGCATTTT.

The V call is TRBV4-3, the J call TRBJ1-4; the D is unclear. With 2 bases removed from V and 6 bases from J, the gap between germline ends came to 13 bases. Germline CDR1 LGHNA, CDR2 YSLEER. This CDR3 is built from 15 residues. CDR3: CASSQSTGRYEKLFF. CDR3 DNA sequence: TGCGCCAGCAGCCAATCAACGGGGAGATATGAAAAACTGTTTTTT.